This TCR beta chain was observed in a study of T-cell reconstitution after alpha-beta-depleted transplantation in children. There are 16 residues in the CDR3. Germline CDR1 reads LNHDA; CDR2 reads SQIVND (reference sequence). With V trimmed by 5 bases and J by 0 bases, 4 bases remained unmatched. Using unique molecular identifiers, the investigators prepared the TCRbeta library. TCRdb called the PCR reads again in MiXCR, with one record for every CDR3 protein. The sample consists of some 70,000 distinct CDR3 sequences, about 7% of them appearing once. The genes are TRBV19 and TRBJ1-3, with TRBD1 matching 10 bases. This receptor was taken from a human donor who donated a stem cell graft to a child with acute lymphoblastic leukemia. The material was PBMCs from the stem cell graft donor, obtained from the stem cell graft. The CDR3 reads CASSPRQGASGNTIYF. The DNA of the CDR3 is TGTGCCAGTAGTCCGCGACAGGGGGCCTCTGGAAACACCATATATTTT.